The sequence of this T cell receptor beta chain was determined in a study of Ad26.COV2.S vaccination and SARS-CoV-2 variants. The repertoire was sequenced with immunoSEQ multiplex PCR; TCRdb's copy has only in-frame clones and lacks some. The table includes 380,000 or so clones, 80% to 90% detected once. Treatment noted: some 20 received Ad26.COV2.S at low or high dose, single or two shots; 5 received placebo; per-sample allocation not given. Sampling was done on day 63 after the first vaccine or placebo injection. J lost 3 bases, V lost 6 bases, and 8 bases had no gene match. Germline CDR1 reads MNHNY; CDR2 reads SVGAGI (reference sequence). The CDR3 loop spans 16 amino acids. This clone was counted only a few times.

The TCR comes from a person aged 18-60 years who received the Ad26.COV2.S COVID-19 vaccine or a placebo. This sample comprised peripheral blood, obtained in a trial of Ad26.COV2.S vaccine versus placebo. The chain has TRBV6-6 and TRBJ2-2; 9 bases are shared with TRBD2. This CDR3 is CASRPGLATYTGELFF. DNA for the CDR3: TGTGCCAGCAGGCCTGGACTAGCGACTTACACCGGGGAGCTGTTTTTT.